This T cell receptor (beta chain) was sequenced for a study of identical twins. Study-wide findings and caveats: Out-of-frame alpha sequences shared by twins were enriched for low generation probability.

A few counts support this clonotype. What it recognizes is unknown. One entry per CDR3 protein, called by TCRdb with MiXCR from the 5' RACE reads. The repertoire has 400,000 to 550,000 distinct CDR3 sequences, 20% to 25% of them found once; the top ten carry just under 3%. The CDR3 spans 14 residues. The germline V and J ends were trimmed by 5 bases and 5 bases, with 15 bases remaining between them. Germline loops: CDR1 SGHTA, CDR2 FQGTGA. In addition, the sample was reused for a study of T cells expressing NK-cell markers. That source adds: CD3+CD56+NKG2C+, CD3+CD56+NKG2C- and CD3+CD56-NKG2C+ T cells, once sorted, supplied the TCR beta repertoires.

The chain joins TRBV7-3 to TRBJ2-5; D perhaps matches TRBD2 (5 bases). This clonotype was sampled from a woman younger than 30 in good health. Source material: CD4+ T cells sorted from blood. The CDR3 spells CASSETPSWETQYF. For the CDR3, the DNA is TGTGCCAGCAGCGAGACCCCTAGCTGGGAGACCCAGTACTTC.